One and the same sample provided the 20 T cell receptor beta chains below, sequenced in a study of spatial heterogeneity in lung cancer. TCRdb re-analysed the 5' RACE reads in MiXCR, keeping a single row per CDR3 protein. In the table there are tens of thousands of distinct CDR3 sequences, approximately 12% of which are singletons. Time point: sample taken at primary tumor resection. The sample consisted of PBMCs, taken at surgery. Source of these receptors: a male donor with early-stage non-small cell lung cancer.

The chain employs TRBV4-3 and TRBJ2-1, with D tentatively TRBD1 (6 bases). The germline V and J ends were trimmed by 0 bases and 9 bases, with 12 bases remaining between them. CDR1 is LGHNA and CDR2 is YSLEER in the germline V gene. CDR3 length equals 14 residues. For the CDR3, the DNA is TGCGCCAGCAGCCAAGAAGCAGGGGTGCGTGAGCAGTTCTTC. The encoded protein is CASSQEAGVREQFF.

The table lists this clonotype with many counts. This rearrangement joins TRBV5-4 to TRBJ2-7, with 11 bases aligning to TRBD2. J gave up 3 bases and V 2 bases, and 1 base lay outside the gene matches. The CDR3 length is 14 residues. Germline V gene data show CDR1 as SGHNT and CDR2 as YYREEE (reference sequence). CDR3 in amino acids: CASSLGTSGYEQYF. In nucleotides, the CDR3 is TGTGCCAGCAGCTTAGGGACTAGCGGCTACGAGCAGTACTTC.

The gene calls are TRBV6-2 or TRBV6-3 and TRBJ2-7; tentatively, D is TRBD1 (6 bases). Germline CDR1 is MNHEY and CDR2 is SVGEGT. The CDR3 length is 15 residues. V was pared by 2 bases and J by 3 bases, with 14 bases between. CDR3 amino acids: CASSYDQGFFYEQYF. CDR3 DNA sequence: TGTGCCAGCAGTTACGATCAGGGGTTCTTCTACGAGCAGTACTTC.

This clonotype appeared a few times. The V gene is TRBV5-1, the J gene TRBJ1-1, with D unclear. CDR1 and CDR2 (germline): SGHRS, YFSETQ. This CDR3 is built from 13 residues. Trimming shortened V by 4 bases and J by 8 bases, and 15 bases separated the two germline ends. CDR3 amino acids: CASSSSGRYEAFF. For the CDR3, the DNA is TGCGCCAGCAGCAGTAGTGGGAGGTACGAAGCTTTCTTT.

This clonotype has only a few counts. The V gene is TRBV20-1, the J gene TRBJ2-3; D unresolved. Trimming removed 8 bases from V and 0 bases from J, with 9 bases in between. The CDR3 extends over 12 amino acids. CDR1 is DFQATT and CDR2 is SNEGSKA in the germline V gene (reference sequence). CDR3 loop: CSLGPSTDTQYF. Written as DNA, the CDR3 is TGCAGTCTAGGACCTAGCACAGATACGCAGTATTTT.

This clonotype has a handful of counts. The rearrangement joins TRBV7-3 to TRBJ2-5; weak D call: TRBD1 (6 bases). Between the trimmed V and J ends, which lost 4 bases and 5 bases, there was a span of 11 bases. This CDR3 spans 13 amino acids. The germline V gene has CDR1 SGHTA and CDR2 FQGTGA. The CDR3 nucleotides read TGTGCCAGCAGCTCAGGGGCGGTGGAGACCCAGTACTTC. It specifies CASSSGAVETQYF.

The chain is built from TRBV7-2 and TRBJ2-3; 13 bases line up with TRBD2. The V gene's germline CDR1 is SGHTA and CDR2 FQGNSA. CDR3 size: 15 residues. The ends lost 5 bases at V and 4 bases at J; junction bases unmatched: 3. CDR3 in DNA: TGTGCCAGCAGCAAGGGACTAGCGGGGTCAGATACGCAGTATTTT. Translated, it gives CASSKGLAGSDTQYF. Combining the CDR3 with reference TRBV7-2 and TRBJ2-3 gives the whole variable domain GAGVSQSPSNKVTEKGKDVELRCDPISGHTALYWYRQSLGQGLEFLIYFQGNSAPDKSGLPSDRFSAERTGGSVSTLTIQRTQQEDSAVYLCASSKGLAGSDTQYFGPGTRLTVL.

The genes are TRBV6-1 and TRBJ2-5; D possibly corresponds to TRBD2 (6 bases). CDR3 length equals 13 residues. Germline V gene data show CDR1 as MNHNS and CDR2 as SASEGT. Trimming removed 10 bases from V and 5 bases from J, with 17 bases in between. As DNA, the CDR3 is TGTGCCATCTACGGGGGAATCAGGGAGACCCAGTACTTC. It translates to CAIYGGIRETQYF.

The V and J genes are TRBV3-1 and TRBJ2-5, with 10 bases identical to TRBD2. Germline loops: CDR1 LGHDT, CDR2 YNNKEL (reference sequence). Unmatched junction bases numbered 14, after V lost 3 bases and J lost 4 bases. The length of the CDR3 is 18 residues. The CDR3 region has the DNA TGTGCCAGCAGCCATCCTCGGCGGGCTAGCGGGAGTGCAGAGACCCAGTACTTC. This gives the protein CASSHPRRASGSAETQYF.

V usage is TRBV24-1 and J usage is TRBJ2-7, with D hard to call. This CDR3 contains 15 residues. The V gene lost 9 bases and the J gene lost 2 bases, with 19 bases spanning the gap. Germline V gene sequence: CDR1 KGHDR, CDR2 SFDVKD. The DNA of the CDR3 is TGTGCCACCTCCTCGGTAGCAGCCCGCCCCTACGAGCAGTACTTC. This sequence encodes CATSSVAARPYEQYF.

This chain connects TRBV20-1 to TRBJ2-6; D is unclear. Germline assignment: CDR1 DFQATT and CDR2 SNEGSKA (reference sequence). The V gene lost 4 bases and the J gene lost 1 base, with 5 bases spanning the gap. This CDR3 comprises 13 residues. CDR3 DNA: TGCAGTGCTACATCATCTGGGGCCAACGTCCTGACTTTC. It yields the protein CSATSSGANVLTF.

This clonotype showed up just a few times. This rearrangement joins TRBV5-1 to TRBJ1-2; D might be TRBD1 (5 bases). This CDR3 is 14 amino acids long. With 4 bases removed from V and 4 bases from J, the gap between germline ends came to 14 bases. Germline V gives CDR1 SGHRS, CDR2 YFSETQ. This CDR3 reads CASSTGTRPYGYTF. CDR3 sequence (DNA): TGCGCCAGCAGCACCGGGACCAGGCCCTATGGCTACACCTTC.

This rearrangement joins TRBV30 to TRBJ2-1, with 10 bases identical to TRBD2. Germline V gives CDR1 GTSNPN, CDR2 SVGIG (reference sequence). This CDR3 is 14 amino acids long. The V segment lost 3 bases and the J segment 4 bases; nucleotides outside the gene matches: 3. CDR3: CAWSWTSGYNEQFF. CDR3 nucleotide sequence: TGTGCCTGGAGCTGGACTAGCGGATACAATGAGCAGTTCTTC.

CDR3 in amino acids: CSAPQGVESTDTQYF. The DNA of the CDR3 is TGCAGTGCTCCCCAGGGGGTCGAAAGCACAGATACGCAGTATTTT. This chain links TRBV20-1 with TRBJ2-3; 7 bases are a match to TRBD1. Per the germline V gene, CDR1 is DFQATT and CDR2 is SNEGSKA (reference sequence). The V and J ends lost 5 bases and 0 bases, in that order; junction bases with no gene match: 8. The CDR3 has 15 amino acids.

This clonotype was found a few times. V gene TRBV12-3 or TRBV12-4 combines with J gene TRBJ2-1; 12 bases are shared with TRBD2. V gave up 4 bases and J gave up 9 bases; unmatched junction bases: 7. This CDR3 has 15 amino acids. The CDR3 DNA reads TGTGCCAGCAGTTCCACTATACTAGCGGGAGGTGAGCAGTTCTTC. The encoded protein is CASSSTILAGGEQFF.

The rearrangement uses TRBV7-2 and TRBJ1-1; maybe TRBD1 (5 bases). The V gene's germline CDR1 is SGHTA and CDR2 FQGNSA. The length of the CDR3 is 13 residues. V lost 8 bases and J 7 bases, leaving 17 bases between the germline ends. The CDR3 nucleotides read TGTGCCAGCGGGGGGGACGTCTCGGGTGAAGCTTTCTTT. Protein sequence: CASGGDVSGEAFF.

V is TRBV12-3 or TRBV12-4 and J is TRBJ2-5; the D gene could be TRBD1 or TRBD2 (5 bases each). This CDR3 comprises 14 residues. V was pared by 5 bases and J by 3 bases, with 13 bases between. The CDR3 DNA reads as TGTGCCAGCAGTCTGGGACCGCACAAAGAGACCCAGTACTTC. Translation gives CASSLGPHKETQYF.

There are a few counts of this clonotype. The gene calls are TRBV2 and TRBJ1-5; no clear D. Per germline, CDR1 SNHLY and CDR2 FYNNEI. V dropped 0 bases and J dropped 5 bases, with 14 bases sitting between them. This CDR3 contains 16 residues. CDR3 loop: CASSEALRGSYQPQHF. The CDR3 DNA follows: TGTGCCAGCAGTGAAGCGCTTCGAGGCAGTTATCAGCCCCAGCATTTT.

This clonotype was seen a few times. The genes are TRBV2 and TRBJ2-2, with 8 positions matching TRBD1. Germline trimming cut 7 bases from V and 4 bases from J; bases unmatched to any gene: 8. CDR1 and CDR2 (germline): SNHLY, FYNNEI. This CDR3 contains 15 residues. CDR3 residues: CASTLTGEVTGELFF. DNA of the CDR3: TGTGCCAGCACTCTGACAGGGGAGGTCACCGGGGAGCTGTTTTTT.

The chain has TRBV3-2 and TRBJ1-2; the table's D call, TRBD1, was not checked against the DNA. TRBV3-2 is annotated as a pseudogene. The CDR3 has 17 residues. The chain's CDR3 is CASSHLLNTPLCGGYTF. The CDR3 bases are TGTGCCAGCAGCCATCTTCTCAACACCCCCTTATGCGGTGGCTACACCTTC.